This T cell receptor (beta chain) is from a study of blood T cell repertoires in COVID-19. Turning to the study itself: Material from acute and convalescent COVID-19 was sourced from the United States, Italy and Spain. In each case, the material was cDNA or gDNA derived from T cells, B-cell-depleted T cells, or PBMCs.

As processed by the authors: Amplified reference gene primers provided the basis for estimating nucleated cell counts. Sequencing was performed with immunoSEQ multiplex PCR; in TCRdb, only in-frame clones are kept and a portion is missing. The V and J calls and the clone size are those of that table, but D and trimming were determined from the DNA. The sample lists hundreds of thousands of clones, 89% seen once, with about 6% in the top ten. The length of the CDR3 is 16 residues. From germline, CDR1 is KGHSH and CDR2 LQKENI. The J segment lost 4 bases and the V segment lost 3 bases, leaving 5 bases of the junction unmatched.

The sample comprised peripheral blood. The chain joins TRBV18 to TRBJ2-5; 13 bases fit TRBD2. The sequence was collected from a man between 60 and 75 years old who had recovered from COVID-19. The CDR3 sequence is CASSPTSGGSGETQYF. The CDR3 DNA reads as TGTGCCAGCTCACCGACTAGCGGGGGGTCGGGAGAGACCCAGTACTTC.